This T cell receptor beta chain was sequenced in a study of shared clonotypes between healthy human individuals (dated by TCRdb to between 2020 and 2021). Some background on the complete study: The cohort included a few men and two women between 18 and 49 years of age. For each donor, CD4 naive and CD4 memory were each run on three plates, CD8 naive on two plates, and CD8 memory on one plate. Different laboratories and diverse techniques were used to prepare libraries and sequence TCR repertoires, to increase sequencing depth and limit assay-specific biases. Each donor's leukapheresis produced roughly between roughly 0.94 and 9.5 billion PBMCs. To estimate repertoire size and how much clonotype sharing occurs between individuals, the study deeply sequenced the blood TCR repertoires of five healthy adults.

This clone came up once. Which antigen it targets is not known. One base away there is no much larger clone; base qualities are not given. Ends trimmed: V by 5 bases, J by 3 bases; bases unmatched to a gene: 7. The CDR3 runs 15 residues from the cysteine to the phenylalanine. Only the CDR3 region is kept as DNA, spanning 45 bases read in frame from base 1. CDR1 SGHRS and CDR2 YFSETQ were looked up in the germline V gene. Healthy HIV-negative adults with no recently reported acute infections or vaccinations were included as donors. Every donor was a Caucasian adult residing in Nashville, Tennessee, USA. Magnetic negative selection was used to enrich CD4+ T cells, after which naive cells were positively selected on CD45RA and the negative fraction became the memory subset. After blood collection by leukapheresis, PBMCs were isolated using Ficoll-Histopaque density gradient centrifugation and then cryopreserved in the vapor phase of liquid nitrogen. Analytical flow cytometry was used to check the purity and quantity of each magnetically sorted T cell population. Genomic DNA was isolated from each sorted fraction and quantified by UV absorbance on a Nanodrop 2000c.

Using the deep immunoSEQ assay, multiplex PCR amplified TCR CDR3 regions from genomic DNA. Extracted genomic DNA from each cell subset was spread evenly across all wells of several immunoSEQ 96-well plates, with each plate serving as a replicate. For sorted subsets, each replicate PCR was loaded with 200 ng genomic DNA, equivalent to some 31,000 T cell genomes. Purified libraries were measured with a Qubit 3.0 fluorometer, size-checked on a Bioanalyzer 2100, and measured again with the KAPA Library Quantification kit. Every immunoSEQ 96-well plate was sequenced on a dedicated single-read 150-cycle Illumina NextSeq 550 flow cell. Turning to the authors' computational methods: The immunoSEQ output contained only junctional sequences without quality scores, so filtering could not match that applied to full-length reads. To assign V/J genes and CDR3, sequences were annotated using PyIR, a Python wrapper for IgBLAST v1.9, with IMGT germline references. Reads were removed for weak V/J assignments (E-value above 1e-6), missing CDR3, stop codons, out-of-frame junctions, or ambiguous translated residues. V3J clonotypes were defined by identical inferred V gene, J gene, and CDR3 amino acid sequence. Percentage overlap between repertoires was calculated by dividing the number of shared unique clonotypes by the size of the smaller repertoire. Repertoire richness was assessed with RTK rarefaction, the Chao1 estimator, and Recon v2.1 estimates of unobserved clonotypes. Generation probabilities were computed with OLGA for all TCRbeta clonotypes obtained by the gDNA method from a few donors. TCRdb's version of the immuneACCESS table is confined to in-frame rearrangements and falls short of the full clone set. An unresolved V gene accounts for under half of the shortfall where checked; the remainder is of unknown origin. Clone size and the V and J calls come from that table; the DNA yielded D and trimming. This sample has about 2.4 million clones in its table, and about 92% of those were observed once. Of the sample, roughly 0.15% falls within the top ten clones.

The paper as a whole reports these results and caveats: Only blood was sampled, and tissue TCR repertoires likely differ from those in blood. Naive subsets generally had larger estimated clonotype richness than memory subsets. Based on pairwise subsampling, the degree of clonotype sharing among donors was expected to be affected by sequencing depth. Compared with non-shared clonotypes, the clonotypes found in all four sorted-subset donors had higher generation probabilities. Across a handful of donors, about 4.5% of naive CD4, roughly 3.5% of naive CD8, 2.3% of memory CD4, and 0.4% of memory CD8 clonotypes were shared. The genetic and exposure-history diversity represented was limited by the small number of donors. Rarefaction of sorted-subset datasets indicated incomplete sequencing despite the large sequencing depth.

The sequence came from a man between 18 and 35 years old in good health. Sequenced input: naive CD4+ T cells sorted from blood. What this sample's cell subset or site label stands for: CD45RA+ positively selected. This receptor chain uses TRBV5-1 and TRBJ2-2; 7 of the junction bases match TRBD2. For the CDR3, the sequence is CASSPSGRDTGELFF. The DNA sequence follows: TGCGCCAGCAGTCCTAGCGGACGGGACACCGGGGAGCTGTTTTTT.